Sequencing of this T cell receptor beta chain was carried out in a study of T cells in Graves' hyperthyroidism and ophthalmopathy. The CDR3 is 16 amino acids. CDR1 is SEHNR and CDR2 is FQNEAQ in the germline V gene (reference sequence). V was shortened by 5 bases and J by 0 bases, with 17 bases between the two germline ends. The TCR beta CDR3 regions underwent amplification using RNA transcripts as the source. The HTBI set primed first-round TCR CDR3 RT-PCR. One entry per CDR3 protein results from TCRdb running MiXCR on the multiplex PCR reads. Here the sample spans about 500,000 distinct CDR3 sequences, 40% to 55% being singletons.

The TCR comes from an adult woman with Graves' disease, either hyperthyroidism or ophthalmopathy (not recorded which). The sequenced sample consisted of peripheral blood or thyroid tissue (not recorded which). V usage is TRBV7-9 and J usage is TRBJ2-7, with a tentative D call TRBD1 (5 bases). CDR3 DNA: TGTGCCAGCAGCCGCACGGGCAGGGCCCTCTCCTACGAGCAGTACTTC. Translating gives CASSRTGRALSYEQYF.